This paragraph covers one T cell receptor beta chain sequence. The data are from a study of OX40 agonist ivuxolimab in advanced cancers. About the research overall: Subjects had a mean age of roughly 60 years, with a range of 23 to 79; around 80% were male.

TCRdb's table, derived via immunoSEQ multiplex PCR, lists solely in-frame clones and lacks some. Altogether some 46,000 clones are present, around 92% being singletons, with the ten largest covering about 12%. The CDR3 has 16 residues. V was clipped by 4 bases and J by 6 bases, with 18 bases between them. CDR1 is MDHEN, CDR2 SYDVKM, per germline. The origin of this receptor is an adult with an advanced solid tumor such as melanoma, head and neck, liver or kidney cancer. The rearrangement uses TRBV28 and TRBJ1-4; tentatively, D is TRBD1 (6 bases). Sequences were derived from CD4+ or CD8+ T cells sorted from blood, sampled in a trial of the OX40 agonist ivuxolimab. This chain's CDR3 is CASSSALWGLDEKLFF. CDR3 sequence (DNA): TGTGCCAGCAGTTCTGCCCTTTGGGGGCTGGATGAAAAACTGTTTTTT.